This note documents a single T cell receptor (beta chain) sequence. The entry originates in a study of blood T cells in healthy people across ages. Trimming took 7 bases from V and 0 from J, leaving 15 bases between them. The CDR3 runs to 15 residues. Germline values: CDR1 MGHRA, CDR2 YSYEKL. A second PCR, run for about 7 to 11 cycles, used a sample-barcoded 5' primer plus a J-beta primer mix. TCRdb redid the calling of the 5' RACE reads with MiXCR, one entry per CDR3 protein. Among roughly 1,500,000 distinct CDR3 sequences listed, about 32% were seen once. Sequenced input: blood. This chain connects TRBV4-1 to TRBJ1-1; D gene unclear. The sequence derives from a woman in her 30s in good health. CDR3 protein: CASNEVTRMNTEAFF. CDR3 nucleotide sequence: TGCGCCAGCAACGAGGTAACCCGGATGAACACTGAAGCTTTCTTT.